A single sample is the source of the 4 T cell receptor beta chains below, sequenced in a study of cytomegalovirus exposure and HLA in healthy donors. In the PCR, 60 Vbeta and 13 Jbeta primers were used. Generated by immunoSEQ multiplex PCR, the TCRdb table keeps only in-frame clones and is missing some. Among about 38,000 clones, roughly 67% were seen once, and the ten largest hold more than 15%. The sequenced sample was PBMCs. These receptors originate from a man aged 45-65 years in good health and CMV-seropositive.

This rearrangement joins TRBV6-6 to TRBJ2-2, with D hard to call. V lost 5 bases and J lost 9, with 7 bases in between. The CDR3 consists of 11 residues. Germline loops: CDR1 MNHNY, CDR2 SVGAGI (reference sequence). The CDR3 protein is CASSINRELFF. CDR3 nucleotide sequence: TGTGCCAGCAGTATAAATAGGGAGCTGTTTTTT.

V gene TRBV10-3 combines with J gene TRBJ1-1, with D hard to call. CDR1 and CDR2 from the germline V gene are ENHRY and SYGVKD. V lost 6 bases to trimming and J lost 4 bases, with 9 bases between them. The CDR3 runs 12 residues. The CDR3: CAISLAGTEAFF. The CDR3 DNA is TGTGCCATCAGCCTTGCGGGCACTGAAGCTTTCTTT.

A single count supports this clone. The chain recombines TRBV7-2 with TRBJ1-2; unclear D gene. The V and J ends lost 4 bases and 8 bases respectively, with 11 bases between them. The CDR3 covers 12 residues. Per germline, CDR1 SGHTA and CDR2 FQGNSA. In nucleotides, the CDR3 is TGTGCCAGCAGCTATGAGGGTTGGGGCTACACCTTC. Amino acids: CASSYEGWGYTF.

The chain employs TRBV11-3 and TRBJ1-2; TRBD1 is a possible D gene (5 bases). This CDR3 has 13 residues. V dropped 1 base and J dropped 8 bases, with 11 bases sitting between them. The V gene's germline CDR1 is SGHNT and CDR2 YENEEA. DNA for the CDR3: TGTGCCAGCAGCTTAGCCAGGGAAGACGGCTACACCTTC. This encodes CASSLAREDGYTF.